The present entry profiles one T cell receptor beta chain with its context. This clonotype was counted many times. What this receptor recognizes is not known. Per-base quality was not reported, and no clone a single base away is much larger than it. The data were taken from a study of blood T cells in healthy people across ages (dated by TCRdb to between 2014 and 2017). In the study overall: Template switching captured roughly one uniquely barcoded TCR beta cDNA molecule per two T cells in model experiments. The study measured age-related changes in TCR beta repertoire diversity using deep sequencing normalized with unique cDNA molecular identifiers. Donors of different ages were randomly distributed across sequencing lanes to avoid experimental bias. The donors were divided into four age groups: young (average around 17 years), middle-aged (about 39), aged (approximately 59) and long-lived (around 87). The study analyzed two additional independent replicas of 1 million unique cDNA reads from the same blood draw for two donors, one aged 18 to 30 and one aged 80 or older.

Study-wide conclusions, independent of this receptor: As age increased, observed TCR beta diversity per million T cells dropped in a roughly linear way, and a significant reduction was already evident by age about 36. Compared with the aged group, more naive CD4+ T cells, fewer expanded clones and increased TCR diversity were shown by the long-lived group, suggesting age selection. Conclusive comparison of naive and antigen-experienced compartments was prevented by the profiling of bulk unsorted PBMCs. Because donor CMV infection status was unknown, age-related changes in expanded clonotypes were potentially confounded. Estimates of total diversity based on one million sequenced T cells were considered lower bounds and underestimates. A strong correlation was found between observed TCR beta diversity and the percentage of naive T cells measured by flow cytometry.

Systemically healthy Caucasian individuals from Russia, 35 to 40 in total and aged about 6 to 100 years, were included as donors. Roughly 9.5 milliliters of peripheral blood were drawn from each donor into EDTA-treated Vacutainer tubes. Ficoll-Paque density-gradient centrifugation was used to isolate PBMCs, with at least 6 million obtained per sample. Total RNA, at least 6 micrograms per sample, was extracted from PBMCs with Trizol reagent. The percentages of naive CD45RAhigh/CD27high T cells were determined by flow cytometry on a PBMC aliquot from every donor. The protocol used for the library was 5' RACE. The listed sequencing device is Illumina HiSeq 2500. A second about 7 to 12 cycle PCR used a sample-barcoded 5' primer and a J-beta primer mix. A template-switch 5' adaptor carrying 12 random nucleotides introduced a unique molecular identifier onto each TCR beta cDNA molecule. Each sample yielded at least 3 million CDR3-containing paired-end reads. All of the RNA was converted into first-strand cDNA using the Mint cDNA synthesis kit, with a TRBC-specific oligonucleotide serving as the primer. Following uracil-DNA glycosylase treatment, a first 18-cycle PCR with universal primers M1SS and BC2_uni_R was performed on all cDNA. For the original study's pipeline: Normalization of each sample was performed by random selection of 1 million high-quality reads, each carrying a distinct molecular identifier. Instead of being binned into consensus sequences, reads with shared molecular identifiers were discarded. MiTCR, with a Q25 quality threshold and the strictest error-elimination algorithm, was used for CDR3 identification, clonotype clustering and error correction. A nonparametric unseen species model with Euler transformation was used to estimate lower-bound total TCR beta diversity. TCRdb trimmed public reads at Q25 via fastp, called clones via MiXCR and kept in-frame beta chains. For every CDR3 protein sequence, its rows merge into one entry that carries the most common genes and DNA. TCRdb's processing, not the authors', yielded these V and J calls. The sample table records about 1,400,000 distinct CDR3 sequences; roughly 40% of these occur just once. The ten largest clones take up roughly 8.2% of the sample.

The CDR3 spans 11 residues, from the cysteine through the phenylalanine. This entry keeps only the CDR3 DNA: 33 bases, framed from base 1. V loses 4 bases of germline sequence and J loses 2 bases, and the interval between the two ends is 5 bases. The germline V gene gives CDR1 as SQVTM and CDR2 as ANQGSEA. The receptor's source is a woman aged 18-29 years in good health. Sequenced material: blood. Recombination joined TRBV29-1 with TRBJ2-5; the D gene cannot be resolved reliably. The CDR3 amino acid sequence is: CSVGGQETQYF. The DNA sequence follows: TGCAGCGTTGGGGGTCAAGAGACCCAGTACTTC. The full variable domain, completed from the reference TRBV29-1 and TRBJ2-5 proteins outside the CDR3, reads SAVISQKPSRDICQRGTSLTIQCQVDSQVTMMFWYRQQPGQSLTLIATANQGSEATYESGFVIDKFPISRPNLTFSTLTVSNMSPEDSSIYLCSVGGQETQYFGPGTRLLVL.